These 5 T cell receptor beta chains came from one sample sequenced in a study of regulatory T cells in long-lasting Graves disease. Noted time point: newly diagnosed GD, antithyroid drugs for less than 3 months. Isolated PBMC RNA provided the starting material for the TCR library. Assembly of TCR beta libraries relied on iRepertoire HTBI primers together with Arm-PCR of CDR3 regions. TCRdb ran MiXCR on the multiplex PCR reads and lists one entry per CDR3 protein. The data contain some 220,000 distinct CDR3 sequences, approximately 18% of them singletons. Another study also made use of these data, one on T cells in Graves' hyperthyroidism and ophthalmopathy.

The sequences come from peripheral blood mononuclear cells (PBMCs), collected at new diagnosis, from a patient treated with antithyroid drugs. Receptors were obtained from a woman aged 25 to 39 with Graves disease.

Ten or more counts support this clonotype. The chain has TRBV20-1 and TRBJ1-2; D uncertain. The V and J ends lost 6 bases and 6 bases respectively, with 17 bases between them. Per the germline V gene, CDR1 is DFQATT and CDR2 is SNEGSKA (reference sequence). The CDR3 is 13 residues long. Written as DNA, the CDR3 is TGCAGTGCGATTCGGGGAGGGCCAGATGGCTACACCTTC. Translated: CSAIRGGPDGYTF.

This clonotype was recorded only once. The rearrangement joins TRBV28 to TRBJ1-5; D gene unclear. The V gene lost 5 bases and the J gene lost 4 bases, with 15 bases spanning the gap. CDR1 and CDR2 from the germline V gene are MDHEN and SYDVKM. The CDR3 is 15 residues long. CDR3: CASSPRTYLNQPQHF. The CDR3 DNA is TGTGCCAGCAGTCCACGGACTTATCTAAATCAGCCCCAGCATTTT.

V usage is TRBV7-8 and J usage is TRBJ2-3, with D possibly TRBD2 on 6 matching bases. This CDR3 spans 17 amino acids. The germline V gene encodes CDR1 SGHVS and CDR2 FQNEAQ. The V end was cut by 5 bases, the J end by 3 bases, with 21 bases between. CDR3 in DNA: TGTGCCAGCAGCCCAAGAAGCCGGGACTCCCTTACAGATACGCAGTATTTT. Translating it yields CASSPRSRDSLTDTQYF. Based on the CDR3 plus reference TRBV7-8 and TRBJ2-3, the full variable domain is GAGVSQSPRYKVAKRGQDVALRCDPISGHVSLFWYQQALGQGPEFLTYFQNEAQLDKSGLPSDRFFAERPEGSVSTLKIQRTQQEDSAVYLCASSPRSRDSLTDTQYFGPGTRLTVL.

In its sample, this clonotype was seen many times. J is TRBJ1-2 and V is TRBV20-1, with TRBD1 as a possible D gene (6 bases). The CDR3 is made up of 13 amino acids. The V gene's germline CDR1 is DFQATT and CDR2 SNEGSKA (reference sequence). V shed 5 bases and J shed 2 bases, with 12 bases lying between them. The CDR3 nucleotides are TGCAGTGCTCGGCTGGGGGGCAACTATGGCTACACCTTC. Translating it yields CSARLGGNYGYTF.

The genes are TRBV6-1 and TRBJ2-1; possibly TRBD1 for D (5 bases). Germline V gives CDR1 MNHNS, CDR2 SASEGT. V was cut by 9 bases and J by 3 bases, with 12 bases left in between. The CDR3 contains 13 residues. CDR3 region: CASRVTDYNEQFF. CDR3 DNA: TGTGCCAGTAGGGTGACAGACTACAATGAGCAGTTCTTC.